This TCR beta chain appears in the sequencing data of a study of untreated major depressive disorder. Study-wide findings and caveats: Generalizability is limited by the comparatively small study sample. Depressed patients' CD4+ T cells carried increased TRBV05-01 (Vbeta 5.1) usage versus control CD4+ T cells.

Thawed PBMCs underwent magnetic negative selection for CD4+ T cells. On this clone itself: What it binds is not known.

This CDR3 region has 14 residues. The V gene lost 0 bases and the J gene lost 5 bases, with 8 bases spanning the gap. Per germline, CDR1 SGHRS and CDR2 YFSETQ. Only in-frame clones appear in the TCRdb table, and some are missing; sequencing was by immunoSEQ multiplex PCR. Counted here are approximately 25,000 clones, around 90% occurring once; the ten biggest clones make up 0.72%. The rearrangement joins TRBV5-1 to TRBJ1-4; the D gene is possibly TRBD1 (6 bases). The sequence came from a woman in her 30s with major depressive disorder. The sample comprised CD4+ T cells from PBMCs. The CDR3 coding sequence is TGCGCCAGCAGCTTGGAGGGGGTAAATGAAAAACTGTTTTTT. The encoded protein is CASSLEGVNEKLFF. The full variable domain, its missing parts supplied by reference TRBV5-1 and TRBJ1-4, is KAGVTQTPRYLIKTRGQQVTLSCSPISGHRSVSWYQQTPGQGLQFLFEYFSETQRNKGNFPGRFSGRQFSNSRSEMNVSTLELGDSALYLCASSLEGVNEKLFFGSGTQLSVL.